These 17 T cell receptor beta chains share one sample of origin, sequenced in a study of OX40 agonist ivuxolimab in advanced cancers. Libraries were prepared by immunoSEQ multiplex PCR; TCRdb keeps only in-frame clonotypes and omits some of them. Of 49,000 or so clones in the sample, more than 80% are singletons; the top ten hold about 10%. The sample was CD4+ or CD8+ T cells sorted from blood, taken in a trial of the OX40 agonist ivuxolimab. These receptor sequences come from an adult with an advanced solid tumor such as melanoma, head and neck, liver or kidney cancer.

CDR3 sequence (DNA): TGCGCCAGCAGCTTGGAGACGGTAATGGCGGGGGGCTACACCTTC. Translated: CASSLETVMAGGYTF. The J gene is TRBJ1-2, the V gene TRBV5-1; D is unclear. V shed 0 bases and J shed 8 bases, with 17 bases lying between them. Germline values: CDR1 SGHRS, CDR2 YFSETQ. This CDR3 contains 15 residues.

J is TRBJ2-7 and V is TRBV30; 8 positions agree with TRBD1. Trimming at V came to 4 bases and at J to 3 bases, leaving 2 bases not matched to a gene. Germline CDR1 GTSNPN, CDR2 SVGIG (reference sequence). The CDR3 consists of 12 residues. The CDR3 DNA reads TGTGCCTGGAATGGACAGGGCTACGAGCAGTACTTC. Protein sequence: CAWNGQGYEQYF. The full variable domain, completed using reference TRBV30 and TRBJ2-7, is SQTIHQWPATLVQPVGSPLSLECTVEGTSNPNLYWYRQAAGRGLQLLFYSVGIGQISSEVPQNLSASRPQDRQFILSSKKLLLSDSGFYLCAWNGQGYEQYFGPGTRLTVT.

This chain connects TRBV7-9 to TRBJ1-2, with 7 bases lining up with TRBD1. The CDR3 length is 14 residues. The germline V gene encodes CDR1 SEHNR and CDR2 FQNEAQ (reference sequence). Germline trimming cut 5 bases from V and 4 bases from J; bases unmatched to any gene: 7. The CDR3 is CASSKTGVLYGYTF. The CDR3 DNA sequence: TGTGCCAGCAGCAAAACAGGGGTCCTCTATGGCTACACCTTC.

This clone was found once. The chain employs TRBV6-5 and TRBJ1-1; no firm D call. The germline V and J ends were trimmed by 6 bases and 4 bases, with 9 bases remaining between them. CDR1 is MNHEY, CDR2 SVGAGI, per germline. The CDR3 has 12 residues. The CDR3 loop reads CASSPRVTEAFF. DNA of the CDR3: TGTGCCAGCAGCCCGCGGGTCACTGAAGCTTTCTTT.

This clone was recorded once. The rearrangement links TRBV19 to TRBJ2-3; D is possibly TRBD2 (6 bases). V was cut by 6 bases and J by 1 base, with 14 bases left in between. The CDR3 contains 15 residues. Germline V gene sequence: CDR1 LNHDA, CDR2 SQIVND (reference sequence). Here the CDR3 DNA reads TGTGCCAGTAGCCTATTACGGAGGGGCACAGATACGCAGTATTTT. Amino acid sequence: CASSLLRRGTDTQYF.

V is TRBV29-1 and J is TRBJ1-3; D is ambiguous. The CDR3 consists of 17 residues. Looked up from germline, CDR1 is SQVTM and CDR2 is ANQGSEA. V gave up 4 bases and J gave up 2 bases, with 21 bases separating them. The DNA of the CDR3 is TGCAGCGTTGTTAGTGGAGGTCCCAAAGAAGCTGGAAACACCATATATTTT. It codes for CSVVSGGPKEAGNTIYF.

The rearrangement joins TRBV11-2 to TRBJ1-1; D unclear. V was pared by 2 bases and J by 3 bases, with 4 bases between. Germline V gives CDR1 SGHAT, CDR2 FQNNGV. This CDR3 contains 12 residues. The CDR3: CASSLIYTEAFF. DNA for the CDR3: TGTGCCAGCAGCTTAATTTACACTGAAGCTTTCTTT.

The chain employs TRBV6-5 and TRBJ2-7; D may correspond to TRBD1 or TRBD2 (5 bases each). V was pared by 0 bases and J by 6 bases, with 12 bases between. Germline CDR1 and CDR2: MNHEY and SVGAGI. The CDR3 totals 14 residues. In DNA, the CDR3 is TGTGCCAGCAGTTACTCCGGGGCTCAAAGCGAGCAGTACTTC. Protein sequence: CASSYSGAQSEQYF.

The table lists this clone with a few counts. The rearrangement uses TRBV7-3 and TRBJ1-1; tentative D call: TRBD1 (5 bases). The CDR3 runs to 14 residues. CDR1 SGHTA and CDR2 FQGTGA come from the germline V gene. Trimming cost V 3 bases and J 1 base, with 9 bases left between them. In nucleotides, the CDR3 is TGTGCCAGCAGCTTTGGGGGAGGGAACACTGAAGCTTTCTTT. Its protein is CASSFGGGNTEAFF.

The chain has TRBV4-1 and TRBJ2-1, with 10 positions matching TRBD2. J gave up 1 base and V 4 bases, and 4 bases lay outside the gene matches. The CDR3 is 16 residues long. CDR1 MGHRA and CDR2 YSYEKL come from the germline V gene. For the CDR3, the DNA is TGCGCCAGCAGCCCCTTAGCGGGAGGATCCTACAATGAGCAGTTCTTC. Translation: CASSPLAGGSYNEQFF.

V and J are TRBV5-4 and TRBJ2-1, with TRBD2 as a possible D gene (6 bases). CDR3 length: 15 amino acids. Germline CDR1 reads SGHNT; CDR2 reads YYREEE (reference sequence). Trimming shortened V by 3 bases and J by 6 bases, and 16 bases separated the two germline ends. In DNA form, the CDR3 reads TGTGCCAGCAGCTGGGGGGAGAACAGTCCCAATGAGCAGTTCTTC. It specifies CASSWGENSPNEQFF. Using reference TRBV5-4 and TRBJ2-1 for the parts outside the CDR3, the full variable domain is ETGVTQSPTHLIKTRGQQVTLRCSSQSGHNTVSWYQQALGQGPQFIFQYYREEENGRGNFPPRFSGLQFPNYSSELNVNALELDDSALYLCASSWGENSPNEQFFGPGTRLTVL.

This chain uses TRBV5-1 with TRBJ2-2; 10 bases match TRBD2. V gave up 0 bases and J gave up 2 bases; unmatched junction bases: 10. The CDR3 runs to 19 residues. The germline V gene has CDR1 SGHRS and CDR2 YFSETQ. The CDR3 sequence is CASSLVLLSGRPNTGELFF. CDR3 sequence (DNA): TGCGCCAGCAGCTTGGTTCTTCTTAGCGGGAGGCCCAACACCGGGGAGCTGTTTTTT.

The J gene is TRBJ2-5, the V gene TRBV7-9; TRBD2 might be the D (5 bases). V was shortened by 0 bases and J by 2 bases, with 7 bases between the two germline ends. Germline CDR1 and CDR2: SEHNR and FQNEAQ (reference sequence). The CDR3 length is 14 residues. For the CDR3, the DNA is TGTGCCAGCAGCTTAGCGATAGCGCAAGAGACCCAGTACTTC. It is translated as CASSLAIAQETQYF.

The chain has TRBV5-1 and TRBJ2-3; a weak D match, TRBD2 (6 bases). The CDR3 consists of 15 residues. The germline gives CDR1 SGHRS, CDR2 YFSETQ. Trimming took 5 bases from V and 0 from J, leaving 13 bases between them. This CDR3 reads CASRTGVVSTDTQYF. In DNA form, the CDR3 reads TGCGCCAGCAGAACGGGGGTCGTTAGCACAGATACGCAGTATTTT.

This clone was seen just once. The V call is TRBV6-6, the J call TRBJ1-2; a possible D gene is TRBD1 (6 bases). The V end lost 0 bases, the J end lost 6 bases, and 11 bases lay between the germline ends. CDR1 MNHNY and CDR2 SVGAGI come from the germline V gene (reference sequence). The CDR3 has 14 amino acids. CDR3 DNA sequence: TGTGCCAGCAGTTACTCTACAGGGTTAGATGGCTACACCTTC. It translates to CASSYSTGLDGYTF.

This chain links TRBV30 with TRBJ2-1; D possibly uses TRBD1 or TRBD2 (5 bases each). The ends were cut back, 1 base at V and 10 bases at J, with 20 bases in the middle. The CDR3 runs 15 residues. The V gene's germline CDR1 is GTSNPN and CDR2 SVGIG (reference sequence). Here the CDR3 reads CAWSGRLWGRDEQFF. In DNA form, the CDR3 reads TGTGCCTGGAGTGGTCGACTATGGGGCAGGGACGAGCAGTTCTTC.

The V gene is TRBV19, the J gene TRBJ2-1; 8 positions match TRBD2. The CDR3 runs 12 residues. V dropped 5 bases and J dropped 8; count of bases not matched to a gene: 2. Germline lookup yields CDR1 LNHDA and CDR2 SQIVND (reference sequence). CDR3 residues: CASSRTSYEQFF. CDR3 nucleotide sequence: TGTGCCAGTAGTCGGACTAGCTATGAGCAGTTCTTC.